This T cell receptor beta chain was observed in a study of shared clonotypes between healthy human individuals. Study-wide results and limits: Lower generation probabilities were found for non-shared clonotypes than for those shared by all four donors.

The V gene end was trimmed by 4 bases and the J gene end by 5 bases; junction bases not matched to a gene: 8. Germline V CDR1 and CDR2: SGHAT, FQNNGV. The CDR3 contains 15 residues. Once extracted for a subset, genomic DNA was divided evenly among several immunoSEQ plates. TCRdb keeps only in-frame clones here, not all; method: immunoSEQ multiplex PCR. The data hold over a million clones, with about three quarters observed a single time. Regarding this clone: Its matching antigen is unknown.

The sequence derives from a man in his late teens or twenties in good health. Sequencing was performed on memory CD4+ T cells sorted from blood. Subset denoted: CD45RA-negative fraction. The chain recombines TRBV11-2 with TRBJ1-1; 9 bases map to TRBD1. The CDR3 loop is CASSWTGVVRTEAFF. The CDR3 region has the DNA TGTGCCAGCAGCTGGACAGGGGTTGTCCGGACTGAAGCTTTCTTT.